This TCR beta chain was profiled in a study of shared clonotypes between healthy human individuals. Study information: Each donor had three CD4 naive, three CD4 memory, two CD8 naive and one CD8 memory plate.

As for this clone: Antigen unknown.

Assay: immunoSEQ multiplex PCR; the TCRdb copy retains only in-frame clones and omits some. The table has about 2.2 million clones, 93% seen once; the top ten hold more than 1.5%. Findings and limits, study-wide: The authors expected sequencing depth to affect clonotype sharing among donors. Researchers found naive subsets generally carried larger estimated richness than memory subsets.

Positively selected for CCR7, the CD45RO-negative cells used as naive CD8 cells excluded terminally differentiated effector memory CD45RA+ cells. Germline CDR1 and CDR2: SEHNR and FQNEAQ (reference sequence). This CDR3 has 16 amino acids. V was pared by 0 bases and J by 4 bases, with 15 bases between. The receptor was isolated from a young man in good health. Some clones in this sample may be carry-over from other donors' samples. The source material was naive CD8+ T cells from PBMCs. The chain joins TRBV7-9 to TRBJ1-1; D perhaps matches TRBD1 (5 bases). The CDR3 is CASSLAGQGPGTEAFF. The CDR3 DNA follows: TGTGCCAGCAGCTTAGCAGGGCAGGGACCGGGCACTGAAGCTTTCTTT. Looking up the rest from reference TRBV7-9 and TRBJ1-1 gives the full variable domain: DTGVSQNPRHKITKRGQNVTFRCDPISEHNRLYWYRQTLGQGPEFLTYFQNEAQLEKSRLLSDRFSAERPKGSFSTLEIQRTEQGDSAMYLCASSLAGQGPGTEAFFGQGTRLTVV.